The clone carrying this T cell receptor beta chain was seen a handful of times. This specimen comes from a study of tumor-infiltrating lymphocytes in primary liver carcinoma. Study-level background: Sequencing of the samples generated roughly 3.5 to 7.5 million productive TCRbeta reads, with similar yields across tissue types.

With 500 to 650 ng total RNA as template and a constant-region primer, TCR beta cDNA was made. Three-round nested multiplex PCR performed with slightly modified ARM-PCR produced the TCR beta libraries. MiXCR, applied by TCRdb to the multiplex PCR reads, yields one record per CDR3 protein. Of about 200,000 distinct CDR3 sequences detected, 70% to 90% appear once; the ten largest clones hold around 18%. Unsorted bulk tissue of roughly 17-33 mg yielded co-extracted RNA and DNA. Sequenced: tumor tissue from primary liver carcinoma. The source is a man aged 35-49 years with primary liver carcinoma and hepatitis B virus infection.

As DNA, the CDR3 is TGTGCCACCTATACAAGGGAAAATGCCACCATATATTTT. It yields the protein CATYTRENATIYF. This chain links TRBV6-1 with TRBJ1-3; the D is unclear. CDR3 length: 13 amino acids. The germline V gene encodes CDR1 MNHNS and CDR2 SASEGT. The V end lost 10 bases, the J end lost 9 bases, and 19 bases lay between the germline ends.